These 11 T cell receptor beta chains share one sample of origin, sequenced in a study of post-analysis software for immune sequencing data. Study-wide results and caveats: Relative to controls, patients had a few TRBV segments at higher frequency, with TRBV5-6, TRBV5-1 and TRBV20-1 among these.

Unique molecular identifiers had been added to the TCR beta cDNA libraries. TCRdb reprocessed the PCR reads with MiXCR, giving one entry per CDR3 protein. The repertoire holds fewer than 550,000 distinct CDR3 sequences, with around 36% as singletons. Their antigens remain unidentified. Specimen: blood. The receptor set was obtained from a girl under 18 with multiple sclerosis.

Of note for this clonotype: Germline is not matched at one junction end, which may reflect a read error. The chain has TRBV12-3 or TRBV12-4 and TRBJ1-5; D gene ambiguous. CDR3 size: 17 residues. As DNA, the CDR3 is TGCGCCAGCAGTTTAGGGATAGGGAGTTATAGCAATCAGCCCCAGCATTTT. This encodes CASSLGIGSYSNQPQHF.

The V and J genes are TRBV20-1 and TRBJ1-5; tentatively, D is TRBD1 (5 bases). Trimming took off 5 bases at V and 6 bases at J, with 14 bases between the two ends. This CDR3 has 13 amino acids. CDR1 and CDR2 (germline): DFQATT, SNEGSKA (reference sequence). CDR3 protein: CSAPARVSQPQHF. The DNA for the CDR3 is TGCAGTGCTCCGGCCAGGGTCAGTCAGCCCCAGCATTTT.

A few counts support this clonotype. This rearrangement joins TRBV6-2 or TRBV6-3 to TRBJ2-5; D might be TRBD2 (5 bases). V was shortened by 4 bases and J by 11 bases, with 14 bases between the two germline ends. The CDR3 spans 12 residues. The V gene's germline CDR1 is MNHEY and CDR2 SVGEGT. The CDR3 protein is CASSSKTWEQYF. The CDR3 nucleotides are TGTGCCAGCAGTTCTAAGACGTGGGAGCAGTACTTC.

A word on this clonotype: At one of its ends the junction is not consistent with the germline gene, which may arise from a read error. The rearrangement uses TRBV10-3 and TRBJ1-2; perhaps TRBD1 as D (6 bases). The CDR3 is made up of 17 amino acids. Germline CDR1 is ENHRY and CDR2 is SYGVKD. The DNA for the CDR3 is TGTGCCACCAGTGAGACGAGTGGGGGGCTCAACGCGGATGGCTACACCTTC. Its translation is CATSETSGGLNADGYTF.

V and J are TRBV4-2 and TRBJ2-4; D call uncertain. This CDR3 spans 15 amino acids. Per the germline V gene, CDR1 is LGHNA and CDR2 is YNFKEQ. Between the trimmed V and J ends, which lost 1 base and 2 bases, there was a span of 9 bases. The CDR3 DNA follows: TGTGCCAGCAGCCAAGGTTCAGAGTCCAAAAACATTCAGTACTTC. The encoded protein is CASSQGSESKNIQYF.

This clonotype was seen a handful of times. V and J are TRBV20-1 and TRBJ1-2, with unresolved D. The CDR3 consists of 12 residues. Germline CDR1 is DFQATT and CDR2 is SNEGSKA (reference sequence). V shed 5 bases and J shed 3 bases, with 10 bases lying between them. The CDR3 region has the DNA TGCAGTGCTGTAGACACCTACTATGGCTACACCTTC. It specifies CSAVDTYYGYTF.

The genes are TRBV20-1 and TRBJ2-1; 12 bases agree with TRBD2. Germline CDR1 reads DFQATT; CDR2 reads SNEGSKA (reference sequence). V shed 5 bases, J shed 5 bases, and the junction held 10 bases outside the gene matches. CDR3 length equals 16 residues. The CDR3 loop is CSADTSGGPTHNEQFF. The CDR3 nucleotides are TGCAGTGCTGACACTAGCGGGGGGCCTACCCACAATGAGCAGTTCTTC.

The V and J genes are TRBV12-3 or TRBV12-4 and TRBJ2-3, with TRBD2 matching over 8 bases. The CDR3 spans 17 residues. V lost 1 base and J lost 6; bases outside the gene matches: 12. CDR3 nucleotides: TGTGCCAGCAGTTTAGGCTCCCCGGGACTAGTTGGTGATACGCAGTATTTT. Amino acid sequence: CASSLGSPGLVGDTQYF.

The sample holds a few counts of this clonotype. The chain couples TRBV2 to TRBJ2-3, with unresolved D. This CDR3 region has 12 residues. Germline CDR1 reads SNHLY; CDR2 reads FYNNEI. V was cut by 8 bases and J by 2 bases, with 8 bases left in between. The chain's CDR3 is CASRPVTDTQYF. Here the CDR3 DNA reads TGTGCCAGCCGGCCAGTCACAGATACGCAGTATTTT. Based on the CDR3 plus reference TRBV2 and TRBJ2-3, the full variable domain is EPEVTQTPSHQVTQMGQEVILRCVPISNHLYFYWYRQILGQKVEFLVSFYNNEISEKSEIFDDQFSVERPDGSNFTLKIRSTKLEDSAMYFCASRPVTDTQYFGPGTRLTVL.

The chain links TRBV3-1 to TRBJ2-7; a possible D gene is TRBD2 (6 bases). TRBJ2-5 matches the DNA end more closely, so the J call is doubtful. CDR3 length equals 12 residues. Germline loops: CDR1 LGHDT, CDR2 YNNKEL (reference sequence). The CDR3 reads CASSKGGETQYF. CDR3 nucleotides: TGTGCCAGCAGCAAAGGAGGGGAGACCCAGTACTTC.

This clonotype was detected a few times. This rearrangement joins TRBV5-1 to TRBJ2-2; D is unclear. Deletions cut 0 bases from V and 5 bases from J, with 5 bases between. The CDR3 covers 13 residues. Germline V gene data show CDR1 as SGHRS and CDR2 as YFSETQ. Here the CDR3 DNA reads TGCGCCAGCAGCTTGGGGCCTACCGGGGAGCTGTTTTTT. This gives the protein CASSLGPTGELFF.